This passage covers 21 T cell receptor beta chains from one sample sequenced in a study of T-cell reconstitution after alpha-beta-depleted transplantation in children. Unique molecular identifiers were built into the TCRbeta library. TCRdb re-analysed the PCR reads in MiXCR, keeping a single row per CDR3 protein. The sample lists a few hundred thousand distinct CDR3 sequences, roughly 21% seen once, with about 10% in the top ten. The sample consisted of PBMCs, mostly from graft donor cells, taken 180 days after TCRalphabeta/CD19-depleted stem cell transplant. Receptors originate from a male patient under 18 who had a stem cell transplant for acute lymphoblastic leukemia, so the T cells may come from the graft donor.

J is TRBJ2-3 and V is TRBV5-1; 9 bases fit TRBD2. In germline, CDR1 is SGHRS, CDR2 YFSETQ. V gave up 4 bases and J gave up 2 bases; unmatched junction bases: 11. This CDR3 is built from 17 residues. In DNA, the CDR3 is TGCGCCAGCAGCCTAATGGGACTAGCAGCTATCACAGATACGCAGTATTTT. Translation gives CASSLMGLAAITDTQYF. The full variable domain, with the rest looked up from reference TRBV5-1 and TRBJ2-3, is KAGVTQTPRYLIKTRGQQVTLSCSPISGHRSVSWYQQTPGQGLQFLFEYFSETQRNKGNFPGRFSGRQFSNSRSEMNVSTLELGDSALYLCASSLMGLAAITDTQYFGPGTRLTVL.

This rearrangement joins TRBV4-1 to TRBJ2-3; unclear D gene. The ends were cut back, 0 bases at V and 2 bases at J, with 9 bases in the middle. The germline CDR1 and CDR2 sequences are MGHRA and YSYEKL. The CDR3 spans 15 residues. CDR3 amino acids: CASSQEPLHTDTQYF. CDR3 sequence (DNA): TGCGCCAGCAGCCAAGAGCCCCTCCACACAGATACGCAGTATTTT.

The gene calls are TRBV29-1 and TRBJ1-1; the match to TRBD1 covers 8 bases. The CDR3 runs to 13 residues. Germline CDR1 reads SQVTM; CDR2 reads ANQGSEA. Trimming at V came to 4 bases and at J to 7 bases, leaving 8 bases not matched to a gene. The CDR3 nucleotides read TGCAGCGTTGCCTCGGACAGGGAGGGTGAAGCTTTCTTT. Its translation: CSVASDREGEAFF.

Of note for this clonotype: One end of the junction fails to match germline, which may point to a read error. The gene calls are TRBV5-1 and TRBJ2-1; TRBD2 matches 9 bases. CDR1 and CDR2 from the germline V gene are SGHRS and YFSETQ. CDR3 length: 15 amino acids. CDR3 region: CASSSAKYPGLAYIF. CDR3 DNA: TGCGCCAGCAGCTCCGCAAAATACCCGGGACTAGCCTATATCTTC.

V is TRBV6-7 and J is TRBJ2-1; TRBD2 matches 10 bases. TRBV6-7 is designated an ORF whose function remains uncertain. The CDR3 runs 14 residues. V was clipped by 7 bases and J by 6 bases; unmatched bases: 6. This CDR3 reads CASTPGLACNEQFF. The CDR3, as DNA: TGTGCCAGCACGCCGGGACTAGCGTGCAATGAGCAGTTCTTC.

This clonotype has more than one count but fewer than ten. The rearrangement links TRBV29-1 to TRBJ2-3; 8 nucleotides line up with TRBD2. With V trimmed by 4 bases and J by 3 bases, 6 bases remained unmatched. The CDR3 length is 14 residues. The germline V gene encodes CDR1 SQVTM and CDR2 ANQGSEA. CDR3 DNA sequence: TGCAGCGTTGGTTCGGGACTAGTGACAGATACGCAGTATTTT. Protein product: CSVGSGLVTDTQYF.

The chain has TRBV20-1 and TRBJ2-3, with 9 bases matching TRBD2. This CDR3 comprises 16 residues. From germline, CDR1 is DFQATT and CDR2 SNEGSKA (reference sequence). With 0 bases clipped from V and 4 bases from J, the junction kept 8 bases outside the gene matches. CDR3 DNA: TGCAGTGCTAGAGATCGGGGTAGCGGGAGTTCAGATACGCAGTATTTT. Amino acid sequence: CSARDRGSGSSDTQYF.

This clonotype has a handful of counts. The CDR3 is CASSSTPGHSSYEQYF. The CDR3 nucleotides are TGTGCCAGCAGCTCCACTCCGGGACATAGCTCCTACGAGCAGTACTTC. The chain carries TRBV11-2 and TRBJ2-7; maybe TRBD1 (6 bases). The CDR3 consists of 16 residues. Germline CDR1 SGHAT, CDR2 FQNNGV. The ends were cut back, 4 bases at V and 0 bases at J, with 16 bases in the middle.

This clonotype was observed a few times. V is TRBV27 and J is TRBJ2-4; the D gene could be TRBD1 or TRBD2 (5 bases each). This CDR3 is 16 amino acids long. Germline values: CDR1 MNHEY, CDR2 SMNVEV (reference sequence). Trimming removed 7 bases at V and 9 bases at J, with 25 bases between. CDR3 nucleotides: TGTGCCAGCACCCCCACCATGGGACCCATCAGCCCCATTCAGTACTTC. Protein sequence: CASTPTMGPISPIQYF.

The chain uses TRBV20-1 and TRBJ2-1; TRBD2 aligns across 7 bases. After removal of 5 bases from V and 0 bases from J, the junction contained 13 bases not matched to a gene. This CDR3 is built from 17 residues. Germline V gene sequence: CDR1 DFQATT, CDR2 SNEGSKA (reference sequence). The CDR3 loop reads CSASGGLGGSSYNEQFF. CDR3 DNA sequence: TGCAGTGCTTCTGGCGGCCTCGGCGGGAGCTCCTACAATGAGCAGTTCTTC.

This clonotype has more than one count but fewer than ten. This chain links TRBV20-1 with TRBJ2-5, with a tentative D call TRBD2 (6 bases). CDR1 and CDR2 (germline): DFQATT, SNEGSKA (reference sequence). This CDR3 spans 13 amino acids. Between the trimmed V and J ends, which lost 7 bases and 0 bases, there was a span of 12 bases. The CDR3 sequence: CSDVAEYQETQYF. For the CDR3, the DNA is TGCAGTGACGTAGCGGAATACCAAGAGACCCAGTACTTC.

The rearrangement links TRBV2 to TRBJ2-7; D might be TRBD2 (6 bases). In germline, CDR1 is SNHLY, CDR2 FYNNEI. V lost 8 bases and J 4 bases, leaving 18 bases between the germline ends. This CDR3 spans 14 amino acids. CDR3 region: CASLLGGVVYEQYF. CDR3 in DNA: TGTGCCAGCCTTCTGGGGGGAGTAGTGTACGAGCAGTACTTC.

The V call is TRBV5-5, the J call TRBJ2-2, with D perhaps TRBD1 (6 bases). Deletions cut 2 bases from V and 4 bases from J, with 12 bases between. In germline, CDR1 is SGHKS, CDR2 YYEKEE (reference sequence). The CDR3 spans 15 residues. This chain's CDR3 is CASSFTGKGTGELFF. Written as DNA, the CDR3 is TGTGCCAGCAGCTTTACAGGGAAGGGCACCGGGGAGCTGTTTTTT.

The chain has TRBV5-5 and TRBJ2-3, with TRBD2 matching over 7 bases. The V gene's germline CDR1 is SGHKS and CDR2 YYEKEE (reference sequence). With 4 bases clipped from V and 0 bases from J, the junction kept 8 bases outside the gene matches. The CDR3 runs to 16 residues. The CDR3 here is CASSPSGTISTDTQYF. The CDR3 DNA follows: TGTGCCAGCAGCCCTTCCGGGACTATTAGCACAGATACGCAGTATTTT.

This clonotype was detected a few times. CDR3 sequence reads: CASSLLELHGTQYF. The CDR3 DNA is TGTGCCAGCAGCCTGTTGGAGTTGCATGGTACGCAGTATTTT. V and J are TRBV27 and TRBJ2-3; D not certain. V was trimmed by 6 bases and J by 8 bases, leaving 18 bases between them. From germline, CDR1 is MNHEY and CDR2 SMNVEV (reference sequence). This CDR3 has 14 amino acids.

The CDR3 loop reads CASSFDKGSEDTQYF. CDR3 coding DNA: TGTGCCAGCAGTTTCGACAAGGGGTCGGAAGATACGCAGTATTTT. The V call is TRBV28, the J call TRBJ2-3; tentatively, D is TRBD1 (5 bases). With 3 bases removed from V and 5 bases from J, the gap between germline ends came to 15 bases. Germline V gene data show CDR1 as MDHEN and CDR2 as SYDVKM. The length of the CDR3 is 15 residues.

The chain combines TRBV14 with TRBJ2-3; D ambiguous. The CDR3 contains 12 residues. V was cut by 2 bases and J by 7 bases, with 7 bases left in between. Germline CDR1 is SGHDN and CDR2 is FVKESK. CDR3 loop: CASSQLRNTQYF. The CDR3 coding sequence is TGTGCCAGCAGCCAACTCCGAAATACGCAGTATTTT. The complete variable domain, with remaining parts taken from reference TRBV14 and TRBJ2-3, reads EAGVTQFPSHSVIEKGQTVTLRCDPISGHDNLYWYRRVMGKEIKFLLHFVKESKQDESGMPNNRFLAERTGGTYSTLKVQPAELEDSGVYFCASSQLRNTQYFGPGTRLTVL.

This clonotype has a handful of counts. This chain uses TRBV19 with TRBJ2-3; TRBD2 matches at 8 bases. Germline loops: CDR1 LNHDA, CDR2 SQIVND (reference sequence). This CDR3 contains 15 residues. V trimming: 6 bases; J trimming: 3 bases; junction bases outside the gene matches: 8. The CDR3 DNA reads TGTGCCAGTAGCCCGCGGGGGGCGCGGACAGATACGCAGTATTTT. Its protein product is CASSPRGARTDTQYF. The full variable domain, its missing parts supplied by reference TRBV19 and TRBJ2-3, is DGGITQSPKYLFRKEGQNVTLSCEQNLNHDAMYWYRQDPGQGLRLIYYSQIVNDFQKGDIAEGYSVSREKKESFPLTVTSAQKNPTAFYLCASSPRGARTDTQYFGPGTRLTVL.

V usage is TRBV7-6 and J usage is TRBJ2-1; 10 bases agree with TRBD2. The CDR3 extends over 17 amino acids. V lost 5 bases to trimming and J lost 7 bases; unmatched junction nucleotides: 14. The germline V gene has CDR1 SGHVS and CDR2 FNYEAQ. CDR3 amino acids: CASSPGTLAGGGNEQFF. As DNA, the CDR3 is TGTGCCAGCAGCCCCGGGACTTTAGCGGGAGGTGGGAATGAGCAGTTCTTC.

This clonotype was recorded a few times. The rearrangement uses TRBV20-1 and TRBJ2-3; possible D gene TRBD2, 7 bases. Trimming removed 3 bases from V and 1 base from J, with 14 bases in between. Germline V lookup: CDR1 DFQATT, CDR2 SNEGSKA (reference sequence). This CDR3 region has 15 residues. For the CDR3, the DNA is TGCAGTGCTAGCAGGGGCGGGAGTGGCACAGATACGCAGTATTTT. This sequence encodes CSASRGGSGTDTQYF.

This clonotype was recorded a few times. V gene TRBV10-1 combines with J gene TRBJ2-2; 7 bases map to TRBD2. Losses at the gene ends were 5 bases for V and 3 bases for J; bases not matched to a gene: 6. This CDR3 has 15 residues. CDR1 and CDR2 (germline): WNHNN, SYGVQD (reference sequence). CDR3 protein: CASSLGLPYTGELFF. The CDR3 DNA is TGCGCCAGCAGTTTGGGACTACCCTACACCGGGGAGCTGTTTTTT.